One and the same sample provided the 16 T cell receptor beta chains below, sequenced in a study of OX40 agonist ivuxolimab in advanced cancers. Profiled with immunoSEQ multiplex PCR; TCRdb holds only in-frame clones, not every one. The sample lists about 45,000 clones, 75% to 85% occurring once. The sequences come from CD4+ or CD8+ T cells sorted from blood, collected in a trial of the OX40 agonist ivuxolimab. These receptors all stem from an adult with an advanced solid tumor such as melanoma, head and neck, liver or kidney cancer.

V gene TRBV7-6 combines with J gene TRBJ2-3; TRBD2 matches 7 bases. The CDR3 spans 15 residues. Germline V CDR1 and CDR2: SGHVS, FNYEAQ. J gave up 5 bases and V 0 bases, and 5 bases lay outside the gene matches. The CDR3 bases are TGTGCCAGCAGCTTAGCGGGAGGGCCGGGAGATACGCAGTATTTT. Its protein is CASSLAGGPGDTQYF. The full variable domain, completed using reference TRBV7-6 and TRBJ2-3, is GAGVSQSPRYKVTKRGQDVALRCDPISGHVSLYWYRQALGQGPEFLTYFNYEAQQDKSGLPNDRFSAERPEGSISTLTIQRTEQRDSAMYRCASSLAGGPGDTQYFGPGTRLTVL.

The chain couples TRBV6-1 to TRBJ2-7, with D perhaps TRBD1 (5 bases). The CDR3 runs 13 residues. Germline V CDR1 and CDR2: MNHNS, SASEGT. The V end was cut by 1 base, the J end by 13 bases, with 17 bases between. CDR3 residues: CASSEEIRTPQYF. For the CDR3, the DNA is TGTGCCAGCAGTGAAGAGATCAGGACACCGCAATACTTC.

The chain links TRBV9 to TRBJ2-7; 9 bases map to TRBD1. Germline V gene sequence: CDR1 SGDLS, CDR2 YYNGEE. After removal of 0 bases from V and 8 bases from J, the junction contained 12 bases not matched to a gene. The CDR3 length is 16 residues. DNA of the CDR3: TGTGCCAGCAGCGTAGCCCTACAGGGGGCCGCAAGTCAGCAGTACTTC. The encoded protein is CASSVALQGAASQQYF.

V is TRBV9 and J is TRBJ2-3, with D maybe TRBD2 (6 bases). CDR1 and CDR2 from the germline V gene are SGDLS and YYNGEE. Trimming cost V 0 bases and J 0 bases, with 11 bases left between them. The CDR3 is made up of 16 amino acids. The CDR3 is CASSVERALSTDTQYF. The CDR3 nucleotides are TGTGCCAGCAGCGTAGAGCGGGCCCTAAGCACAGATACGCAGTATTTT.

The chain recombines TRBV6-1 with TRBJ2-1, with TRBD2 matching over 10 bases. V trimming: 6 bases; J trimming: 9 bases; junction bases outside the gene matches: 8. The germline V gene has CDR1 MNHNS and CDR2 SASEGT. This CDR3 has 14 residues. CDR3 DNA sequence: TGTGCCAGCAGATGGAGCGGGGGGGCAATTGAGCAGTTCTTC. It encodes CASRWSGGAIEQFF.

The chain couples TRBV29-1 to TRBJ2-1; possible D gene TRBD2, 6 bases. Germline V gene sequence: CDR1 SQVTM, CDR2 ANQGSEA. The CDR3 consists of 12 residues. Between the trimmed V and J ends, which lost 7 bases and 5 bases, there was a span of 12 bases. This CDR3 is CSGLEGHNEQFF. The CDR3 DNA follows: TGCAGCGGACTGGAGGGCCACAATGAGCAGTTCTTC.

This chain connects TRBV7-3 to TRBJ1-2, with 8 bases identical to TRBD1. In germline, CDR1 is SGHTA, CDR2 FQGTGA. V was pared by 0 bases and J by 4 bases, with 4 bases of the junction left unmatched. The CDR3 totals 15 residues. CDR3 in DNA: TGTGCCAGCAGCTTAACCGGACAGGGAAGCTATGGCTACACCTTC. Protein sequence: CASSLTGQGSYGYTF.

The V gene is TRBV14, the J gene TRBJ2-3, with unresolved D. This CDR3 spans 15 amino acids. The germline gives CDR1 SGHDN, CDR2 FVKESK. Deletions cut 1 base from V and 1 base from J, with 9 bases between. CDR3 DNA sequence: TGTGCCAGCAGCCAAGTGGCAAAGGGCACAGATACGCAGTATTTT. This codes for CASSQVAKGTDTQYF.

V usage is TRBV6-4 and J usage is TRBJ2-2; 8 bases align to TRBD2. This CDR3 contains 14 residues. V was pared by 5 bases and J by 4 bases, with 3 bases of the junction left unmatched. The V gene's germline CDR1 is MRHNA and CDR2 SNTAGT. Written as DNA, the CDR3 is TGTGCCAGCAGTCCGACTAGCGTCACCGGGGAGCTGTTTTTT. Protein sequence: CASSPTSVTGELFF.

The chain combines TRBV6-6 with TRBJ2-7; D is unresolved. The V and J ends lost 8 bases and 1 base respectively, with 15 bases between them. Germline V gene data show CDR1 as MNHNY and CDR2 as SVGAGI (reference sequence). This CDR3 spans 14 amino acids. CDR3 in amino acids: CASSERAASYEQYF. The DNA for the CDR3 is TGTGCCAGCTCCGAGAGAGCCGCTTCCTACGAGCAGTACTTC.

The rearrangement joins TRBV7-9 to TRBJ2-1, with unresolved D. V was trimmed by 3 bases and J by 1 base, leaving 10 bases between them. CDR1 SEHNR and CDR2 FQNEAQ come from the germline V gene (reference sequence). The CDR3 has 15 amino acids. The CDR3 DNA reads as TGTGCCAGCAGCTTGATGGAGCCATCCTACAATGAGCAGTTCTTC. Residues: CASSLMEPSYNEQFF.

J is TRBJ1-4 and V is TRBV5-1, with 7 positions matching TRBD1. There are 14 residues in the CDR3. Germline V lookup: CDR1 SGHRS, CDR2 YFSETQ. Trimming removed 4 bases from V and 11 bases from J; junction bases left unmatched: 11. This chain's CDR3 is CASSLGDTRGKLFF. CDR3 in DNA: TGCGCCAGCAGCCTAGGGGACACCAGGGGGAAACTGTTTTTT.

The rearrangement links TRBV12-5 to TRBJ1-1; possible D gene TRBD1, 6 bases. The length of the CDR3 is 17 residues. CDR1 is LGHNT and CDR2 is FRNRAP in the germline V gene. Deletions cut 0 bases from V and 0 bases from J, with 14 bases between. The CDR3 spells CASGLVQGGHMNTEAFF. The CDR3 region has the DNA TGTGCTAGTGGTTTGGTACAAGGGGGACATATGAACACTGAAGCTTTCTTT.

The genes are TRBV18 and TRBJ1-1; D is possibly TRBD1 (5 bases). Trimming stripped 2 bases from V and 3 bases from J, with 7 bases between. In germline, CDR1 is KGHSH, CDR2 LQKENI. The CDR3 loop spans 13 amino acids. CDR3 coding DNA: TGTGCCAGCTCACCAAGGGGTGACACTGAAGCTTTCTTT. It encodes CASSPRGDTEAFF.

This clone was counted between two and nine times. This sequence joins TRBV28 and TRBJ1-2; D is undetermined. This CDR3 has 14 amino acids. Trimming pared 2 bases from V and 2 bases from J, leaving 9 bases between. Germline-derived CDR1 and CDR2 are MDHEN and SYDVKM. Written as DNA, the CDR3 is TGTGCCAGCAGTTTAGGGGTCCTAAACTATGGCTACACCTTC. As protein: CASSLGVLNYGYTF.

The chain is built from TRBV7-9 and TRBJ2-7; D is undetermined. This CDR3 comprises 14 residues. V was shortened by 1 base and J by 5 bases, with 12 bases between the two germline ends. Germline CDR1 SEHNR, CDR2 FQNEAQ (reference sequence). CDR3 region: CASSLGAQWNEQYF. CDR3 DNA: TGTGCCAGCAGCTTAGGCGCACAGTGGAACGAGCAGTACTTC.